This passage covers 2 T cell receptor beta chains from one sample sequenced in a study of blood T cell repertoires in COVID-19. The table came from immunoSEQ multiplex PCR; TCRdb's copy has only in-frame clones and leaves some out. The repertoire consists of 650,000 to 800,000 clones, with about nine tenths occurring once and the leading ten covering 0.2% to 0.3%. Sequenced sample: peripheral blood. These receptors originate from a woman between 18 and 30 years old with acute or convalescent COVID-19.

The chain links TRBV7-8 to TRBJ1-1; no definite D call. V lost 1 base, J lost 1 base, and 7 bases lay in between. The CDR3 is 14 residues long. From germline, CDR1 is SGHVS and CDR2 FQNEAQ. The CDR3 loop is CASSLVQENTEAFF. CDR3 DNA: TGTGCCAGCAGCTTAGTACAAGAGAACACTGAAGCTTTCTTT. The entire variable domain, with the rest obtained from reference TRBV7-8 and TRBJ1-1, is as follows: GAGVSQSPRYKVAKRGQDVALRCDPISGHVSLFWYQQALGQGPEFLTYFQNEAQLDKSGLPSDRFFAERPEGSVSTLKIQRTQQEDSAVYLCASSLVQENTEAFFGQGTRLTVV.

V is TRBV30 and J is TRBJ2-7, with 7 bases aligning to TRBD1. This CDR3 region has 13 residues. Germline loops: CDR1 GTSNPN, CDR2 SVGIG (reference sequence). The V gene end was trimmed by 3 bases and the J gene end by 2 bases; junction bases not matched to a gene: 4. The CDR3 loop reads CAWSVTGPYEQYF. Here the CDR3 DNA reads TGTGCCTGGAGCGTGACAGGGCCCTACGAGCAGTACTTC.